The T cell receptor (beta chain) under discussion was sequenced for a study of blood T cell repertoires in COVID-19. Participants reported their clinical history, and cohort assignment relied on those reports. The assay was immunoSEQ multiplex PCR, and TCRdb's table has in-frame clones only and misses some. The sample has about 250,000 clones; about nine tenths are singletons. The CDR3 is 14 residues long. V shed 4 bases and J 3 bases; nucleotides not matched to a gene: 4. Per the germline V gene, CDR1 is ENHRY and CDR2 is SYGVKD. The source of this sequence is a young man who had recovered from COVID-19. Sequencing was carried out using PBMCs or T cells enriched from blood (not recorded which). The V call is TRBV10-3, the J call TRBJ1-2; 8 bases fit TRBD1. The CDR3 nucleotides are TGTGCCATCAGTGGGACAGGGATCCACTATGGCTACACCTTC. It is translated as CAISGTGIHYGYTF.